Below, 15 T cell receptor beta chains from the same sample are listed, as sequenced in a study of post-analysis software for immune sequencing data. Study results and caveats: Controls showed lower frequencies than patients for five or six TRBV segments, and TRBV5-6, TRBV5-1 and TRBV20-1 were among these.

No antigen is known for these receptors. Unique molecular identifiers featured in each of the TCR beta cDNA libraries. TCRdb independently ran MiXCR on the PCR reads; one entry per CDR3 protein. The data contain about 540,000 distinct CDR3 sequences, roughly 34% of them singletons. Sequencing used blood. The receptors derive from a girl under 18 with multiple sclerosis.

The chain combines TRBV5-1 with TRBJ2-3; 7 positions match TRBD1. The CDR3 extends over 13 amino acids. Trimming removed 0 bases from V and 11 bases from J; junction bases left unmatched: 6. Germline loops: CDR1 SGHRS, CDR2 YFSETQ. The chain's CDR3 is CASSLESQGEQYF. The CDR3, as DNA: TGCGCCAGCAGCTTGGAATCCCAGGGGGAGCAGTATTTT.

This clonotype was recorded a few times. The CDR3 nucleotides read TGTGCCAGCAGCGTAGGGGCAGGTCGGACCTACAATGAGCAGTTCTTC. This codes for CASSVGAGRTYNEQFF. This chain links TRBV9 with TRBJ2-1; D is ambiguous. This CDR3 has 16 residues. V was clipped by 0 bases and J by 2 bases, with 12 bases between them. From germline, CDR1 is SGDLS and CDR2 YYNGEE. Drawing the rest from reference TRBV9 and TRBJ2-1, the complete variable domain is DSGVTQTPKHLITATGQRVTLRCSPRSGDLSVYWYQQSLDQGLQFLIQYYNGEERAKGNILERFSAQQFPDLHSELNLSSLELGDSALYFCASSVGAGRTYNEQFFGPGTRLTVL.

The chain links TRBV20-1 to TRBJ1-2; TRBD1 aligns across 10 bases. CDR1 and CDR2 from the germline V gene are DFQATT and SNEGSKA (reference sequence). Losses at the gene ends were 8 bases for V and 4 bases for J; bases not matched to a gene: 10. CDR3 length equals 14 residues. The CDR3, as DNA: TGCAGTACCCTGGGACAGGGGACGTCCTATGGCTACACCTTC. Amino acid sequence: CSTLGQGTSYGYTF.

This clonotype has only a few counts. The chain uses TRBV28 and TRBJ2-1, with D uncertain. This CDR3 has 12 amino acids. Germline-derived CDR1 and CDR2 are MDHEN and SYDVKM. V lost 7 bases, J lost 5 bases, and 9 bases lay in between. CDR3 DNA: TGTGCCAGCACCTCTCTCAACAATGAGCAGTTCTTC. The encoded protein is CASTSLNNEQFF. The full variable domain, with the rest looked up from reference TRBV28 and TRBJ2-1, is DVKVTQSSRYLVKRTGEKVFLECVQDMDHENMFWYRQDPGLGLRLIYFSYDVKMKEKGDIPEGYSVSREKKERFSLILESASTNQTSMYLCASTSLNNEQFFGPGTRLTVL.

This rearrangement joins TRBV12-3 or TRBV12-4 to TRBJ2-5; D is ambiguous. CDR3 length: 16 amino acids. Trimming left V 5 bases short and J 0 bases short, with 16 bases between. CDR3 loop: CASSLDRLPNQETQYF. As DNA, the CDR3 is TGTGCCAGCAGTCTGGATAGGCTCCCGAACCAAGAGACCCAGTACTTC.

This clonotype showed up just once. The chain employs TRBV28 and TRBJ2-7; no clear D gene. CDR3 length: 14 residues. Germline loops: CDR1 MDHEN, CDR2 SYDVKM. Trimming pared 5 bases from V and 2 bases from J, leaving 13 bases between. The CDR3 region has the DNA TGTGCCAGCAGTAGATCAGGCCGACCCTACGAGCAGTACTTC. Translated, it gives CASSRSGRPYEQYF.

This clonotype was seen a handful of times. The chain is built from TRBV15 and TRBJ1-5, with TRBD1 as a possible D gene (6 bases). Germline loops: CDR1 LNHNV, CDR2 YYDKDF (reference sequence). Trimming removed 7 bases at V and 0 bases at J, with 13 bases between. CDR3 length: 15 amino acids. In nucleotides, the CDR3 is TGTGCCACCACCGACGGACAGTATAGCAATCAGCCCCAGCATTTT. This gives the protein CATTDGQYSNQPQHF.

CDR3 sequence: CASSQDRGGAEAFF. The DNA of the CDR3 is TGTGCCAGCAGCCAGGACAGGGGGGGGGCTGAAGCTTTCTTT. V is TRBV28 and J is TRBJ1-1; 10 bases align to TRBD1. After removal of 6 bases from V and 6 bases from J, the junction contained 7 bases not matched to a gene. This CDR3 region has 14 residues. Germline assignment: CDR1 MDHEN and CDR2 SYDVKM.

V is TRBV2 and J is TRBJ2-1; D ambiguous. The CDR3 runs 14 residues. Germline-derived CDR1 and CDR2 are SNHLY and FYNNEI. Trimming pared 7 bases from V and 0 bases from J, leaving 10 bases between. CDR3 sequence (DNA): TGTGCCAGCATCAAAGGGTCCTCCTACAATGAGCAGTTCTTC. Its translation: CASIKGSSYNEQFF.

This clonotype was seen only a few times. The V call is TRBV6-6, the J call TRBJ1-1, with 7 nucleotides matching TRBD1. Germline V gives CDR1 MNHNY, CDR2 SVGAGI (reference sequence). With 2 bases clipped from V and 5 bases from J, the junction kept 5 bases outside the gene matches. CDR3 length: 14 residues. CDR3 sequence: CASSYPGGGTEAFF. In DNA form, the CDR3 reads TGTGCCAGCAGTTACCCAGGGGGAGGGACTGAAGCTTTCTTT.

The CDR3 bases are TGTGCCAGCAGTCTATGGGACAGGGCGGGCGAGCAGTACTTC. Translated: CASSLWDRAGEQYF. The chain carries TRBV27 and TRBJ2-7, with TRBD1 identical over 9 bases. This CDR3 has 14 residues. Germline lookup yields CDR1 MNHEY and CDR2 SMNVEV (reference sequence). V was clipped by 5 bases and J by 6 bases; unmatched bases: 8.

The J gene is TRBJ2-5, the V gene TRBV12-3 or TRBV12-4; tentatively, D is TRBD1 (6 bases). This CDR3 is built from 15 residues. V was cut by 1 base and J by 11 bases, with 20 bases left in between. The CDR3 protein is CASSLGGTHTNEQYF. The DNA for the CDR3 is TGTGCCAGCAGTTTAGGGGGGACACATACCAATGAGCAGTACTTC.

This clonotype was detected only a few times. Germline is not matched at one junction end, which may reflect a read error. The rearrangement links TRBV3-1 to TRBJ2-7; 11 bases line up with TRBD1. CDR1 and CDR2 (germline): LGHDT, YNNKEL (reference sequence). The CDR3 covers 14 residues. CDR3 protein: CASTQRDRGSEQYF. The CDR3 bases are TGTGCCAGCACCCAAAGGGACAGGGGGAGCGAGCAGTACTTC.

This chain connects TRBV6-6 to TRBJ2-2; 9 nucleotides line up with TRBD2. With 1 base clipped from V and 6 bases from J, the junction kept 3 bases outside the gene matches. The CDR3 runs 15 residues. CDR1 and CDR2 from the germline V gene are MNHNY and SVGAGI (reference sequence). CDR3 protein: CASSYYRTSAGELFF. CDR3 nucleotide sequence: TGTGCCAGCAGTTACTATCGGACTAGCGCCGGGGAGCTGTTTTTT.

This clonotype was counted between two and nine times. Given a much more abundant clone one base away, this may be a read error. The rearrangement uses TRBV20-1 and TRBJ2-3; D not resolved. V gave up 0 bases and J gave up 4 bases, with 2 bases separating them. Germline values: CDR1 DFQATT, CDR2 SNEGSKA (reference sequence). This CDR3 has 11 amino acids. The CDR3 is CSAREADTQYF. DNA of the CDR3: TGCAGTGCTAGAGAGGCAGATACGCAGTATTTT.